The 16 T cell receptor beta chains below all came from one sample that was sequenced in a study of blood T cell repertoires in COVID-19. The assay was immunoSEQ multiplex PCR, and TCRdb's table has in-frame clones only and misses some. The sample holds about 190,000 clones, about four fifths seen once. The sequenced sample was peripheral blood. The source is a woman aged 40 to 50 with acute or convalescent COVID-19.

Only a few counts were recorded for this clone. The chain combines TRBV28 with TRBJ2-7, with 10 bases lining up with TRBD2. V was pared by 6 bases and J by 4 bases, with 9 bases of the junction left unmatched. This CDR3 comprises 15 residues. Germline lookup yields CDR1 MDHEN and CDR2 SYDVKM. The CDR3 nucleotides read TGTGCCAGCAGGTCCATAGCGGGAGGCCGTTACGAGCAGTACTTC. Translating it yields CASRSIAGGRYEQYF.

The table lists this clone with a count of one. The rearrangement uses TRBV30 and TRBJ2-5, with a possible D match to TRBD2 (5 bases). Germline lookup yields CDR1 GTSNPN and CDR2 SVGIG (reference sequence). This CDR3 has 13 residues. Trimming removed 2 bases at V and 4 bases at J, with 11 bases between. The CDR3 spells CAWSLGEGETQYF. The DNA of the CDR3 is TGTGCCTGGAGTCTGGGAGAGGGAGAGACCCAGTACTTC.

V usage is TRBV2 and J usage is TRBJ1-4; no clear D. CDR3 length: 12 residues. CDR1 is SNHLY and CDR2 is FYNNEI in the germline V gene. Trimming cost V 7 bases and J 7 bases, with 10 bases left between them. DNA for the CDR3: TGTGCCAGCACAACAGTAGGTGAAAAACTGTTTTTT. Translated: CASTTVGEKLFF.

This sequence joins TRBV3-1 (or the pseudogene TRBV3-2) and TRBJ2-1; no clear D gene. The germline CDR1 and CDR2 sequences are LGHDT and YNNKEL (reference sequence). The V gene lost 4 bases and the J gene lost 8 bases, with 21 bases spanning the gap. The CDR3 loop spans 16 amino acids. The CDR3: CASSPLLGNGIDEQFF. DNA of the CDR3: TGTGCCAGCAGCCCCCTTTTGGGCAATGGAATAGATGAGCAGTTCTTC.

The chain links TRBV7-2 to TRBJ1-2, with 7 bases fitting TRBD1. The length of the CDR3 is 15 residues. Trimming removed 5 bases from V and 4 bases from J; junction bases left unmatched: 10. The V gene's germline CDR1 is SGHTA and CDR2 FQGNSA. CDR3 DNA sequence: TGTGCCAGCAGCGCCGGGACAGCGGGCCCCTATGGCTACACCTTC. It yields the protein CASSAGTAGPYGYTF.

V is TRBV6-5 and J is TRBJ2-5; a weak D match, TRBD1 (6 bases). The CDR3 totals 15 residues. The germline V gene has CDR1 MNHEY and CDR2 SVGAGI. V dropped 2 bases and J dropped 1 base, with 11 bases sitting between them. The CDR3 spells CASSYGLGGQETQYF. CDR3 nucleotide sequence: TGTGCCAGCAGTTACGGGCTAGGGGGCCAAGAGACCCAGTACTTC.

The gene calls are TRBV5-4 and TRBJ2-1; TRBD2 might be the D (7 bases). Per the germline V gene, CDR1 is SGHNT and CDR2 is YYREEE (reference sequence). Trimming removed 4 bases at V and 3 bases at J, with 20 bases between. This CDR3 has 17 amino acids. CDR3 sequence reads: CASSPGGGSLVYNEQFF. The CDR3 region has the DNA TGTGCCAGCAGCCCGGGGGGCGGGAGCTTAGTCTACAATGAGCAGTTCTTC.

V gene TRBV28 combines with J gene TRBJ2-1; TRBD1 matches at 10 bases. Germline V gives CDR1 MDHEN, CDR2 SYDVKM. CDR3 length: 16 residues. Unmatched junction bases numbered 8, after V lost 5 bases and J lost 4 bases. The CDR3, as DNA: TGTGCCAGCAGTCCCGCCGGGACAGGGGCTTACAATGAGCAGTTCTTC. This encodes CASSPAGTGAYNEQFF.

The V gene is TRBV5-1, the J gene TRBJ1-1, with a tentative D call TRBD1 (6 bases). The CDR3 covers 15 residues. The germline V gene encodes CDR1 SGHRS and CDR2 YFSETQ. V was trimmed by 0 bases and J by 6 bases, leaving 15 bases between them. CDR3 protein: CASSLVQGYMSEAFF. CDR3 sequence (DNA): TGCGCCAGCAGCTTGGTACAGGGTTATATGTCTGAAGCTTTCTTT.

The V call is TRBV6-5, the J call TRBJ2-5; possible D gene TRBD1, 6 bases. The germline V gene has CDR1 MNHEY and CDR2 SVGAGI. The CDR3 loop spans 15 amino acids. Trimming shortened V by 5 bases and J by 2 bases, and 15 bases separated the two germline ends. Here the CDR3 reads CASSLNLDRQETQYF. The CDR3 DNA follows: TGTGCCAGCAGTCTCAACCTGGACAGACAAGAGACCCAGTACTTC.

The J gene is TRBJ2-3, the V gene TRBV15; D is unclear. Germline-derived CDR1 and CDR2 are LNHNV and YYDKDF (reference sequence). V shed 5 bases and J shed 1 base, with 10 bases lying between them. The CDR3 totals 14 residues. This chain's CDR3 is CATSVGAGTDTQYF. CDR3 DNA: TGTGCCACCAGCGTGGGCGCTGGCACAGATACGCAGTATTTT.

This chain links TRBV5-6 with TRBJ2-5, with 9 bases matching TRBD2. Germline-derived CDR1 and CDR2 are SGHDT and YYEEEE. The junction had 9 bases not matched to a gene; V was cut back by 4 bases and J by 5 bases. CDR3 size: 15 residues. The CDR3 DNA sequence: TGTGCCAGCAGCGCCGTAGCGGGGGAGCGGGAGACCCAGTACTTC. Amino acids: CASSAVAGERETQYF.

In nucleotides, the CDR3 is TGTGCCAGCAGTGAGATATTAACCTCAGGGGAATGGGCTGAAGCTTTCTTT. Translated, it gives CASSEILTSGEWAEAFF. The chain recombines TRBV6-1 with TRBJ1-1; a possible D gene is TRBD1 (6 bases). The CDR3 runs to 17 residues. The ends were cut back, 3 bases at V and 6 bases at J, with 23 bases in the middle. Germline assignment: CDR1 MNHNS and CDR2 SASEGT.

This clone was observed a single time. The genes are TRBV27 and TRBJ1-2; 7 nucleotides agree with TRBD1. This CDR3 contains 14 residues. J gave up 7 bases and V 3 bases, and 8 bases lay outside the gene matches. Looked up from germline, CDR1 is MNHEY and CDR2 is SMNVEV (reference sequence). The CDR3 sequence is CASSFGKGGSGYTF. DNA for the CDR3: TGTGCCAGCAGTTTTGGCAAAGGGGGCAGTGGCTACACCTTC.

The chain combines TRBV27 with TRBJ1-5; no definite D call. This CDR3 is built from 14 residues. Germline values: CDR1 MNHEY, CDR2 SMNVEV (reference sequence). Trimming removed 6 bases from V and 2 bases from J, with 11 bases in between. CDR3 region: CASSPSLRNQPQHF. CDR3 coding DNA: TGTGCCAGCAGCCCCTCACTCCGCAATCAGCCCCAGCATTTT.

The rearrangement uses TRBV11-2 and TRBJ2-1; 8 bases map to TRBD1. In germline, CDR1 is SGHAT, CDR2 FQNNGV. With 6 bases clipped from V and 10 bases from J, the junction kept 8 bases outside the gene matches. The length of the CDR3 is 13 residues. This CDR3 is CASSLDRGNEQFF. The CDR3 DNA reads as TGTGCCAGCAGTCTCGACAGGGGCAACGAGCAGTTCTTC.